These 25 T cell receptor beta chains were all obtained from the same sample, sequenced in a study of T-cell memory formation after mild COVID-19. MiXCR, run by TCRdb on the 5' RACE reads, gives a single entry per CDR3 protein. The sample includes around 220,000 distinct CDR3 sequences, about 17% of them seen just once. The sample consisted of PBMCs or a T cell subset sorted from them (not recorded which). The receptors stem from a young man who had mild COVID-19 (a few samples of this study predate the infection). Cell type and time point are not known.

This chain links TRBV6-5 with TRBJ2-2; D remains unclear. The CDR3 loop spans 12 amino acids. V gave up 6 bases and J gave up 6 bases, with 8 bases separating them. Germline V gives CDR1 MNHEY, CDR2 SVGAGI. CDR3 sequence (DNA): TGTGCCAGCAGATTCCAGTCCGGGGAGCTGTTTTTT. As protein: CASRFQSGELFF.

This clonotype was seen a handful of times. The chain has TRBV7-8 and TRBJ1-1; the D is unclear. Germline V gives CDR1 SGHVS, CDR2 FQNEAQ. This CDR3 contains 13 residues. The V gene lost 1 base and the J gene lost 10 bases, with 13 bases spanning the gap. CDR3 amino acids: CASSLVIPDRAFF. The DNA for the CDR3 is TGTGCCAGCAGCTTAGTGATCCCAGATCGAGCTTTCTTT.

This clonotype was counted between two and nine times. The chain employs TRBV29-1 and TRBJ2-4; TRBD1 matches 7 bases. Germline V gives CDR1 SQVTM, CDR2 ANQGSEA. This CDR3 comprises 14 residues. V shed 5 bases and J 6 bases; nucleotides not matched to a gene: 10. In DNA, the CDR3 is TGCAGCGTTCCCCTTGACGCAGGGGGAAACATTCAGTACTTC. Translation gives CSVPLDAGGNIQYF.

V gene TRBV12-3 or TRBV12-4 combines with J gene TRBJ2-3; 11 positions match TRBD2. V trimming: 8 bases; J trimming: 4 bases; junction bases outside the gene matches: 8. This CDR3 is 15 amino acids long. The CDR3 DNA reads as TGTGCCAGCCTGATAACTAGCGGGGGTTCAGATACGCAGTATTTT. Amino acids: CASLITSGGSDTQYF.

This chain connects TRBV24-1 to TRBJ1-1, with a possible D match to TRBD1 (5 bases). The CDR3 extends over 14 amino acids. Trimming removed 2 bases from V and 5 bases from J, with 11 bases in between. Germline CDR1 is KGHDR and CDR2 is SFDVKD. The chain's CDR3 is CATSDSGGETEAFF. Here the CDR3 DNA reads TGTGCCACCAGTGATTCGGGGGGGGAGACTGAAGCTTTCTTT.

This clonotype was detected many times. The chain employs TRBV12-3 or TRBV12-4 and TRBJ1-5; D possibly corresponds to TRBD1 (6 bases). CDR3 length equals 13 residues. Trimming removed 3 bases from V and 8 bases from J, with 11 bases in between. This CDR3 is CASSFLGAKPQHF. CDR3 sequence (DNA): TGTGCCAGCAGTTTCTTGGGGGCTAAGCCCCAGCATTTT.

The chain is built from TRBV4-3 and TRBJ1-1, with 7 positions matching TRBD1. V was pared by 2 bases and J by 3 bases, with 6 bases of the junction left unmatched. Germline CDR1 reads LGHNA; CDR2 reads YSLEER. The CDR3 consists of 15 residues. The CDR3 region has the DNA TGCGCCAGCAGCCAACAAGGGACAGCGTACACTGAAGCTTTCTTT. Translation: CASSQQGTAYTEAFF.

Only a few counts were recorded for this clonotype. In nucleotides, the CDR3 is TGTGCCAGCAGTGCCCTGACTACTACTTATACAGATACGCAGTATTTT. Translating gives CASSALTTTYTDTQYF. The gene calls are TRBV28 and TRBJ2-3, with D possibly TRBD2 on 5 matching bases. CDR3 size: 16 residues. CDR1 is MDHEN, CDR2 SYDVKM, per germline. V was pared by 5 bases and J by 3 bases, with 18 bases between.

The rearrangement links TRBV7-2 to TRBJ1-5; no definite D call. The CDR3 runs 13 residues. The germline V gene has CDR1 SGHTA and CDR2 FQGNSA. The V and J ends lost 3 bases and 4 bases respectively, with 7 bases between them. The CDR3 is CASSFRANQPQHF. The CDR3 DNA is TGTGCCAGCAGCTTTCGGGCGAATCAGCCCCAGCATTTT.

Only a few counts were recorded for this clonotype. The rearrangement links TRBV5-1 to TRBJ2-1; D possibly uses TRBD1 or TRBD2 (5 bases each). Trimming left V 0 bases short and J 16 bases short, with 17 bases between. The CDR3 extends over 13 amino acids. Germline V gene lookup returns CDR1 SGHRS and CDR2 YFSETQ. The CDR3 DNA reads TGCGCCAGCAGCTTGGAGTCCGGGGCATCTAATTTCTTC. Its translation: CASSLESGASNFF.

This chain's CDR3 is CASTTRRGNTEAFF. The CDR3 DNA is TGTGCCAGCACCACCAGGAGGGGGAACACTGAAGCTTTCTTT. The chain joins TRBV7-2 to TRBJ1-1, with a tentative D call TRBD1 (5 bases). Trimming shortened V by 7 bases and J by 1 base, and 13 bases separated the two germline ends. This CDR3 is 14 amino acids long. The germline gives CDR1 SGHTA, CDR2 FQGNSA.

This clonotype was picked up a small number of times. The V call is TRBV4-1, the J call TRBJ2-1, with D perhaps matching TRBD1 or TRBD2 (5 bases each). Germline V gives CDR1 MGHRA, CDR2 YSYEKL. CDR3 length: 18 residues. The germline V and J ends were trimmed by 2 bases and 6 bases, with 23 bases remaining between them. The CDR3 sequence is CASSQQDIGTSIRNEQFF. Written as DNA, the CDR3 is TGCGCCAGCAGCCAACAAGATATCGGGACCAGCATCCGCAATGAGCAGTTCTTC.

This clonotype was observed many times. The chain recombines TRBV7-9 with TRBJ1-2, with D uncertain. The germline gives CDR1 SEHNR, CDR2 FQNEAQ (reference sequence). The CDR3 sequence is 15 residues long. V was pared by 7 bases and J by 8 bases, with 23 bases between. CDR3 bases: TGTGCCAGCATCCTTACAACGGACTCCCCCAGCGGCTACACCTTC. Translating gives CASILTTDSPSGYTF.

The chain uses TRBV7-3 and TRBJ1-1, with D unclear. This CDR3 region has 13 residues. V gave up 5 bases and J gave up 4 bases, with 11 bases separating them. Germline assignment: CDR1 SGHTA and CDR2 FQGTGA. CDR3 in DNA: TGTGCCAGCAGCCCTCAATATGGCACTGAAGCTTTCTTT. This gives the protein CASSPQYGTEAFF.

This clonotype occurred a few times. The J gene is TRBJ2-5, the V gene TRBV5-1, with D unclear. Trimming took 5 bases from V and 1 from J, leaving 15 bases between them. In germline, CDR1 is SGHRS, CDR2 YFSETQ. The CDR3 runs to 15 residues. In DNA form, the CDR3 reads TGCGCCAGCAGTACGTTCAGGTCGGGCCAAGAGACCCAGTACTTC. This codes for CASSTFRSGQETQYF. The full variable domain, its missing parts supplied by reference TRBV5-1 and TRBJ2-5, is KAGVTQTPRYLIKTRGQQVTLSCSPISGHRSVSWYQQTPGQGLQFLFEYFSETQRNKGNFPGRFSGRQFSNSRSEMNVSTLELGDSALYLCASSTFRSGQETQYFGPGTRLLVL.

The CDR3 is CASRQAGTGGGGNYGYTF. CDR3 DNA: TGTGCCAGCAGACAGGCAGGGACAGGGGGCGGTGGAAACTATGGCTACACCTTC. The V gene is TRBV6-5, the J gene TRBJ1-2, with 12 bases identical to TRBD1. Germline assignment: CDR1 MNHEY and CDR2 SVGAGI. V lost 6 bases and J lost 2; bases outside the gene matches: 13. This CDR3 spans 18 amino acids.

This clonotype turned up a few times. J is TRBJ2-7 and V is TRBV10-3; unclear D gene. Germline values: CDR1 ENHRY, CDR2 SYGVKD. Trimming removed 0 bases from V and 6 bases from J, with 6 bases in between. This CDR3 is 12 amino acids long. The CDR3 spells CAISESTSEQYF. The CDR3 DNA sequence: TGTGCCATCAGTGAGTCGACGAGCGAGCAGTACTTC.

This clonotype was observed a handful of times. V and J are TRBV5-5 and TRBJ2-7, with 7 bases identical to TRBD1. CDR3 length: 15 amino acids. Germline CDR1 reads SGHKS; CDR2 reads YYEKEE (reference sequence). J gave up 0 bases and V 4 bases, and 7 bases lay outside the gene matches. The CDR3 loop is CASSRDSWGSYEQYF. The DNA for the CDR3 is TGTGCCAGCAGCAGGGACAGCTGGGGCTCCTACGAGCAGTACTTC.

This clonotype has a count of ten or more. The rearrangement joins TRBV29-1 to TRBJ2-6; D possibly matches TRBD1 or TRBD2 (5 bases each). Deletions cut 6 bases from V and 2 bases from J, with 8 bases between. CDR3 size: 13 residues. CDR1 SQVTM and CDR2 ANQGSEA come from the germline V gene. The CDR3: CSVGTTGANVLTF. The DNA for the CDR3 is TGCAGCGTAGGGACGACTGGGGCCAACGTCCTGACTTTC.

The J gene is TRBJ2-7, the V gene TRBV12-3 or TRBV12-4; 10 nucleotides match TRBD1. The CDR3 length is 14 residues. Trimming at V came to 6 bases and at J to 3 bases, leaving 5 bases not matched to a gene. The CDR3 region is CASSRDRGLYEQYV. The CDR3 DNA reads TGTGCCAGCAGCCGGGACAGGGGCCTCTACGAGCAGTACGTC.

The V gene is TRBV7-2, the J gene TRBJ2-7, with a possible D match to TRBD1 (5 bases). Germline V gene data show CDR1 as SGHTA and CDR2 as FQGNSA. V was pared by 5 bases and J by 0 bases, with 17 bases between. The CDR3 is 16 residues long. The CDR3 DNA reads as TGTGCCAGCAGCGATAGGGGAAGGGGATCCTCCTACGAGCAGTACTTC. Encoded protein: CASSDRGRGSSYEQYF.

This chain connects TRBV20-1 to TRBJ2-5; D is possibly TRBD1 or TRBD2 (7 bases each). V lost 6 bases and J lost 6, with 14 bases in between. CDR1 and CDR2 from the germline V gene are DFQATT and SNEGSKA (reference sequence). The CDR3 spans 12 residues. DNA for the CDR3: TGCAGTGCCAGGGGGGGATTGCAGACCCAGTACTTC. Amino acid sequence: CSARGGLQTQYF.

The J gene is TRBJ2-5, the V gene TRBV10-3, with 12 bases that match TRBD1. Trimming took 8 bases from V and 5 from J; bases not matched to a gene: 9. The germline CDR1 and CDR2 sequences are ENHRY and SYGVKD. There are 15 residues in the CDR3. The CDR3 nucleotides read TGTGCCATCGGGACAGGGGGCATGGTTGGTGAGACCCAGTACTTC. Translating it yields CAIGTGGMVGETQYF.

This clonotype was counted many times. The chain carries TRBV5-1 and TRBJ2-7; D possibly uses TRBD1 or TRBD2 (5 bases each). CDR3 length: 15 residues. Trimming cost V 0 bases and J 3 bases, with 13 bases left between them. The germline gives CDR1 SGHRS, CDR2 YFSETQ. The CDR3, as DNA: TGCGCCAGCAGCTTGGGGGACGCCAACTTCTACGAGCAGTACTTC. Residues: CASSLGDANFYEQYF. The full variable domain, its missing parts supplied by reference TRBV5-1 and TRBJ2-7, is KAGVTQTPRYLIKTRGQQVTLSCSPISGHRSVSWYQQTPGQGLQFLFEYFSETQRNKGNFPGRFSGRQFSNSRSEMNVSTLELGDSALYLCASSLGDANFYEQYFGPGTRLTVT.

In this sample, this clonotype turned up a few times. The chain carries TRBV28 and TRBJ1-2; a weak D match, TRBD1 (6 bases). Trimming shortened V by 5 bases and J by 2 bases, and 12 bases separated the two germline ends. Per germline, CDR1 MDHEN and CDR2 SYDVKM. The CDR3 totals 14 residues. As DNA, the CDR3 is TGTGCCAGCAGTCCCGGCGACAGGAACTATGGCTACACCTTC. Its translation: CASSPGDRNYGYTF.